This note documents a single T cell receptor beta chain sequence. The CDR3 consists of 12 residues. Trimming took off 7 bases at V and 6 bases at J, with 12 bases between the two ends. CDR1 and CDR2 from the germline V gene are SNHLY and FYNNEI. Per the original data handling: Estimated nucleated cell counts came from reference gene primer amplification. The assay was immunoSEQ multiplex PCR, and TCRdb's table has in-frame clones only and misses some. Clone size and V and J calls were adopted from that table, with D and trimming inferred from the DNA. The repertoire includes 160,000 or so clones, about four fifths of them detected once, and 6.5% sits in the top ten. This entry belongs to a study of blood T cell repertoires in COVID-19. Turning to the study itself: Some COVID-19 samples were acute and others convalescent; all came from the United States, Italy and Spain.

This TCR derives from a man between 65 and 79 years old with active or convalescent COVID-19. Material for sequencing was peripheral blood. This chain connects TRBV2 to TRBJ1-2; possible D gene TRBD1, 5 bases. In DNA, the CDR3 is TGTGCCAGCATCCGGGGCGGGAATGGCTACACCTTC. This gives the protein CASIRGGNGYTF.